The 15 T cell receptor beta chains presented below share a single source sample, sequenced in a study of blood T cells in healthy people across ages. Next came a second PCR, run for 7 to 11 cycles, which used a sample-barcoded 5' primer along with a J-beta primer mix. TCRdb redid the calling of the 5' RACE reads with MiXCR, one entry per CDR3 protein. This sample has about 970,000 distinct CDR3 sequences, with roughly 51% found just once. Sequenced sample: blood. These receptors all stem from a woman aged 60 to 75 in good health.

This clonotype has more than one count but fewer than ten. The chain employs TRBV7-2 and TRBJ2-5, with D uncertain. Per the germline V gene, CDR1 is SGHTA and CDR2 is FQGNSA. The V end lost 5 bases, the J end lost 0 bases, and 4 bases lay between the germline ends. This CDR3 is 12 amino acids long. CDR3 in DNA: TGTGCCAGCAGCGCCTACCAAGAGACCCAGTACTTC. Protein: CASSAYQETQYF.

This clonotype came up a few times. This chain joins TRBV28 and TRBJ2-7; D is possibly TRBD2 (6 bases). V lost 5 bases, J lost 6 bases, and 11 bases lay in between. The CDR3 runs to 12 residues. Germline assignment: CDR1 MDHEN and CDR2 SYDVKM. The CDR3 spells CASSVTSIEQYF. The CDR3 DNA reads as TGTGCCAGCAGTGTAACTAGCATCGAGCAGTACTTC. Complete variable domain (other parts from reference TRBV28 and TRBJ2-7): DVKVTQSSRYLVKRTGEKVFLECVQDMDHENMFWYRQDPGLGLRLIYFSYDVKMKEKGDIPEGYSVSREKKERFSLILESASTNQTSMYLCASSVTSIEQYFGPGTRLTVT.

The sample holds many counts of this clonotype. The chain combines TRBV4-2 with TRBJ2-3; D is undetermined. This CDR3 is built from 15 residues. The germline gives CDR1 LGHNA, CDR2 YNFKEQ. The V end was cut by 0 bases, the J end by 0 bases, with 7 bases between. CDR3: CASSQDPASTDTQYF. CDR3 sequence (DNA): TGTGCCAGCAGCCAAGATCCGGCTAGCACAGATACGCAGTATTTT.

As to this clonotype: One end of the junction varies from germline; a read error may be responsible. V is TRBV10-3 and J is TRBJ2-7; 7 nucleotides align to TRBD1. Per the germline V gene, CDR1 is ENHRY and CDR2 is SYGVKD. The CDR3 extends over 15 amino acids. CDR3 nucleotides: TGTGCCATCGGTGACCCGGGACAGCGATCCTACGAGCAGTACTTC. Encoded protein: CAIGDPGQRSYEQYF.

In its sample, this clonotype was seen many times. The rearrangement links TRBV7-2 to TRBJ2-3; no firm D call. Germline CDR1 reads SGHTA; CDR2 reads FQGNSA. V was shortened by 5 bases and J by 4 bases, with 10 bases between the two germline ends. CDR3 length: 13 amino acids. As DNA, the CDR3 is TGTGCCAGCAGCCACACCGTAGCAGATACGCAGTATTTT. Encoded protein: CASSHTVADTQYF.

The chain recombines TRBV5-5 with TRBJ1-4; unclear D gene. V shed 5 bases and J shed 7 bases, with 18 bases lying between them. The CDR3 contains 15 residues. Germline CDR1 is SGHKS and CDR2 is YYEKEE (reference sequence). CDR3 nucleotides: TGTGCCAGCAGTACCAACTCCCAGAGAGGTGAAAAACTGTTTTTT. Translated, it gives CASSTNSQRGEKLFF.

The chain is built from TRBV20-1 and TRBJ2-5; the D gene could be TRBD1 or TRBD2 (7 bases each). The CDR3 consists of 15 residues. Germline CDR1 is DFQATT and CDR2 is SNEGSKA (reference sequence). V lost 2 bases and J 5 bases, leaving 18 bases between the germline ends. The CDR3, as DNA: TGCAGTGCTAGAAGGGGGCGGGAGAGGCCCGAGACCCAGTACTTC. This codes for CSARRGRERPETQYF.

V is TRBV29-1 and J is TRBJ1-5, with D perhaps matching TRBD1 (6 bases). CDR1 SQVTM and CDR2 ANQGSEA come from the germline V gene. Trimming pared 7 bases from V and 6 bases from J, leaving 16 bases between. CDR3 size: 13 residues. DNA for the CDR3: TGCAGCGCCGAGGGGGGGTTCGGTCAGCCCCAGCATTTT. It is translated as CSAEGGFGQPQHF. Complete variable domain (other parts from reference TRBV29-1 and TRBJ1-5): SAVISQKPSRDICQRGTSLTIQCQVDSQVTMMFWYRQQPGQSLTLIATANQGSEATYESGFVIDKFPISRPNLTFSTLTVSNMSPEDSSIYLCSAEGGFGQPQHFGDGTRLSIL.

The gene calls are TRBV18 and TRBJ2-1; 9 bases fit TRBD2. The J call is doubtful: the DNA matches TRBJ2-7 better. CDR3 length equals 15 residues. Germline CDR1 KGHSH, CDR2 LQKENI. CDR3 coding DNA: TGTGCCAGCTCACCCGAGACTAGCGGAAACAATGAGCAGTACTTC. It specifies CASSPETSGNNEQYF.

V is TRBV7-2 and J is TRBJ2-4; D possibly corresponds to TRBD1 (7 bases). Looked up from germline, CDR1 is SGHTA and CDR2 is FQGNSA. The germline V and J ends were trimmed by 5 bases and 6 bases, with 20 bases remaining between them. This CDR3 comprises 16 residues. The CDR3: CASSPSTGEVGNIQYF. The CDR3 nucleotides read TGTGCCAGCAGCCCATCTACAGGGGAGGTCGGAAACATTCAGTACTTC. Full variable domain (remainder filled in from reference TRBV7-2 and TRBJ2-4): GAGVSQSPSNKVTEKGKDVELRCDPISGHTALYWYRQSLGQGLEFLIYFQGNSAPDKSGLPSDRFSAERTGGSVSTLTIQRTQQEDSAVYLCASSPSTGEVGNIQYFGAGTRLSVL.

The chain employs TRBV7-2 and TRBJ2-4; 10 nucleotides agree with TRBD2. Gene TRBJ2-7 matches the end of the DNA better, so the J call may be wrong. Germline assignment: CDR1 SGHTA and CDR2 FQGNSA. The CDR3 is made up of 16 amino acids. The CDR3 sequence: CASSLGRPAGGVEQYF. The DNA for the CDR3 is TGTGCCAGCAGCTTAGGTCGGCCAGCGGGAGGGGTCGAGCAGTACTTC.

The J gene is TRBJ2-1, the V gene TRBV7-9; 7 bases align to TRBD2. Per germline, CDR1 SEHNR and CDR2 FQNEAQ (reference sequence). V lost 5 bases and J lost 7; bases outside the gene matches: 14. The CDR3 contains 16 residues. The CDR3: CASSPPLAGAPNEQFF. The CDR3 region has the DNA TGTGCCAGCAGCCCCCCCTTAGCGGGCGCGCCAAATGAGCAGTTCTTC.

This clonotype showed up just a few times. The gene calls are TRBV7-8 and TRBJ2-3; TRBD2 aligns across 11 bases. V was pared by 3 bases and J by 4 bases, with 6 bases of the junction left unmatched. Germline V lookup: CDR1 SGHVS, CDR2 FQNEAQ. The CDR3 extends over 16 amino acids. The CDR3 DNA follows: TGTGCCAGCAGCTTCCTTAGCGGGAGGGTATCAGATACGCAGTATTTT. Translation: CASSFLSGRVSDTQYF.

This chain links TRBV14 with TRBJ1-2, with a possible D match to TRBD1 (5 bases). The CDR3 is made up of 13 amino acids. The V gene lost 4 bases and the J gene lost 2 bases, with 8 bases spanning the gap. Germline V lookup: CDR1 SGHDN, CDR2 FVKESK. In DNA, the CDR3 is TGTGCCAGCAGCCCTCGACAGAACTATGGCTACACCTTC. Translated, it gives CASSPRQNYGYTF.

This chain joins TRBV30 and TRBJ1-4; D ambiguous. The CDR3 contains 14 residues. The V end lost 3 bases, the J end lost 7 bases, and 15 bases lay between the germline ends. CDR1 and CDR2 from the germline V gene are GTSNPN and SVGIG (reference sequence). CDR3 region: CAWRFSSGLEKLFF. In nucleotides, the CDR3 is TGTGCCTGGAGATTTAGTTCGGGTCTTGAAAAACTGTTTTTT.